The 14 T cell receptor beta chains listed next were all sequenced from one sample in a study of graft-versus-host responses after intestinal transplantation. Their target antigens are unknown. TCRdb's copy holds only in-frame clones and misses some; the assay was immunoSEQ multiplex PCR. The top ten hold approximately 0.4% of the sample, which has 65,000 to 90,000 clones, 80% to 95% seen once. The source material was unstimulated CD8+ T cells sorted from spleen or lymph node cells, sampled before transplant. The receptors were sampled from a human donor who was the organ donor for an intestinal transplant.

This chain uses TRBV5-5 with TRBJ2-7, with D possibly being TRBD1 (6 bases). V was clipped by 4 bases and J by 5 bases, with 10 bases between them. Germline CDR1 is SGHKS and CDR2 is YYEKEE (reference sequence). The CDR3 has 12 residues. This CDR3 is CASSLGQNEQYF. The CDR3 DNA is TGTGCCAGCAGCCTGGGACAAAACGAGCAGTACTTC.

This chain links TRBV11-2 with TRBJ2-7; D is undetermined. From germline, CDR1 is SGHAT and CDR2 FQNNGV. The CDR3 extends over 12 amino acids. V was pared by 1 base and J by 6 bases, with 7 bases between. In DNA form, the CDR3 reads TGTGCCAGCAGCTTAGTCTCTACCGAGCAGTACTTC. It codes for CASSLVSTEQYF.

This chain links TRBV7-2 with TRBJ1-2, with 10 bases that match TRBD1. The trim removed 8 bases at V and 4 bases at J, leaving 7 bases unmatched. The CDR3 loop spans 14 amino acids. Per the germline V gene, CDR1 is SGHTA and CDR2 is FQGNSA. This CDR3 reads CASFDRGPSYGYTF. DNA of the CDR3: TGTGCCAGCTTCGACAGGGGGCCAAGCTATGGCTACACCTTC. The full variable domain, its missing parts supplied by reference TRBV7-2 and TRBJ1-2, is GAGVSQSPSNKVTEKGKDVELRCDPISGHTALYWYRQSLGQGLEFLIYFQGNSAPDKSGLPSDRFSAERTGGSVSTLTIQRTQQEDSAVYLCASFDRGPSYGYTFGSGTRLTVV.

This clone has more than one count but fewer than ten. J is TRBJ2-3 and V is TRBV19; TRBD1 might be the D (8 bases). Per the germline V gene, CDR1 is LNHDA and CDR2 is SQIVND (reference sequence). V lost 10 bases and J lost 5, with 19 bases in between. CDR3 length equals 14 residues. The CDR3 bases are TGTGCCACTACCTCACAGGGGGGGTTAGATACGCAGTATTTT. Protein product: CATTSQGGLDTQYF.

V and J are TRBV19 and TRBJ2-7, with 7 bases that match TRBD1. Germline loops: CDR1 LNHDA, CDR2 SQIVND (reference sequence). The J segment lost 2 bases and the V segment lost 5 bases, leaving 3 bases of the junction unmatched. The CDR3 extends over 13 amino acids. CDR3 residues: CASSRTGAYEQYF. The CDR3 nucleotides are TGTGCCAGTAGTCGGACAGGAGCCTACGAGCAGTACTTC.

The V and J genes are TRBV7-2 and TRBJ2-7; TRBD2 matches at 7 bases. J was trimmed by 2 bases and V by 5 bases; bases with no gene match: 15. This CDR3 region has 17 residues. Germline-derived CDR1 and CDR2 are SGHTA and FQGNSA. CDR3 residues: CASSPKSGVYLTYEQYF. The CDR3 DNA sequence: TGTGCCAGCAGCCCTAAGAGCGGGGTGTACTTAACCTACGAGCAGTACTTC. Looking up the rest from reference TRBV7-2 and TRBJ2-7 gives the full variable domain: GAGVSQSPSNKVTEKGKDVELRCDPISGHTALYWYRQSLGQGLEFLIYFQGNSAPDKSGLPSDRFSAERTGGSVSTLTIQRTQQEDSAVYLCASSPKSGVYLTYEQYFGPGTRLTVT.

This CDR3 is CASSAWPAGGLDTQYF. Written as DNA, the CDR3 is TGTGCCAGTAGTGCCTGGCCCGCGGGGGGTTTGGATACGCAGTATTTT. The chain employs TRBV19 and TRBJ2-3; 8 bases are a match to TRBD2. Losses at the gene ends were 5 bases for V and 6 bases for J; bases not matched to a gene: 13. The CDR3 is made up of 16 amino acids. Germline CDR1 reads LNHDA; CDR2 reads SQIVND (reference sequence).

The rearrangement joins TRBV27 to TRBJ2-7, with D uncertain. Germline V lookup: CDR1 MNHEY, CDR2 SMNVEV (reference sequence). V dropped 5 bases and J dropped 0 bases, with 8 bases sitting between them. The CDR3 totals 13 residues. CDR3 loop: CASSHSGSYEQYF. CDR3 coding DNA: TGTGCCAGCAGTCATTCAGGCTCCTACGAGCAGTACTTC.

The chain combines TRBV29-1 with TRBJ2-1, with D tentatively TRBD2 (5 bases). Germline CDR1 reads SQVTM; CDR2 reads ANQGSEA. The V end was cut by 5 bases, the J end by 6 bases, with 20 bases between. The CDR3 contains 15 residues. This CDR3 is CSVPPPGLVGNEQFF. In nucleotides, the CDR3 is TGCAGCGTTCCTCCCCCGGGGTTGGTAGGCAATGAGCAGTTCTTC.

The chain couples TRBV29-1 to TRBJ2-5, with D possibly TRBD2 on 6 matching bases. With the DNA end fitting TRBJ2-7 better, the J assignment may be wrong. The CDR3 totals 15 residues. Germline CDR1 reads SQVTM; CDR2 reads ANQGSEA. CDR3 residues: CSVEDRGVPTYEQYF. The CDR3 region has the DNA TGCAGCGTTGAAGATCGCGGGGTACCTACCTACGAGCAGTACTTC.

The chain recombines TRBV28 with TRBJ2-7; 8 bases map to TRBD2. The V gene end was trimmed by 6 bases and the J gene end by 1 base; junction bases not matched to a gene: 14. This CDR3 has 17 residues. Germline lookup yields CDR1 MDHEN and CDR2 SYDVKM. CDR3 sequence reads: CASRSIVSGVVSYEQYF. For the CDR3, the DNA is TGTGCCAGCAGGTCGATTGTTAGCGGGGTGGTTTCCTACGAGCAGTACTTC.

The rearrangement uses TRBV11-2 and TRBJ2-7; possible D gene TRBD2, 7 bases. Germline V gene sequence: CDR1 SGHAT, CDR2 FQNNGV. V shed 1 base and J shed 0 bases, with 10 bases lying between them. This CDR3 comprises 15 residues. CDR3 residues: CASSLGGGDSYEQYF. The DNA of the CDR3 is TGTGCCAGCAGCTTAGGAGGGGGGGACTCCTACGAGCAGTACTTC. The full variable domain, with the rest looked up from reference TRBV11-2 and TRBJ2-7, is EAGVAQSPRYKIIEKRQSVAFWCNPISGHATLYWYQQILGQGPKLLIQFQNNGVVDDSQLPKDRFSAERLKGVDSTLKIQPAKLEDSAVYLCASSLGGGDSYEQYFGPGTRLTVT.

This clone is a singleton in its sample. The chain has TRBV7-2 and TRBJ2-2, with 10 bases matching TRBD1. This CDR3 is built from 15 residues. Germline V gene data show CDR1 as SGHTA and CDR2 as FQGNSA. With 11 bases clipped from V and 5 bases from J, the junction kept 11 bases outside the gene matches. This CDR3 is CAHSPDRGLTGELFF. CDR3 DNA: TGTGCCCACTCCCCCGACAGGGGGCTTACCGGGGAGCTGTTTTTT. The full variable domain, with the rest looked up from reference TRBV7-2 and TRBJ2-2, is GAGVSQSPSNKVTEKGKDVELRCDPISGHTALYWYRQSLGQGLEFLIYFQGNSAPDKSGLPSDRFSAERTGGSVSTLTIQRTQQEDSAVYLCAHSPDRGLTGELFFGEGSRLTVL.

The CDR3 region is CASSLGHAYEQYF. The CDR3 nucleotides are TGTGCCAGCAGTTTGGGACACGCCTACGAGCAGTACTTC. The chain couples TRBV27 to TRBJ2-7; possible D gene TRBD1, 6 bases. Germline CDR1 and CDR2: MNHEY and SMNVEV (reference sequence). The CDR3 covers 13 residues. V was shortened by 3 bases and J by 2 bases, with 8 bases between the two germline ends.